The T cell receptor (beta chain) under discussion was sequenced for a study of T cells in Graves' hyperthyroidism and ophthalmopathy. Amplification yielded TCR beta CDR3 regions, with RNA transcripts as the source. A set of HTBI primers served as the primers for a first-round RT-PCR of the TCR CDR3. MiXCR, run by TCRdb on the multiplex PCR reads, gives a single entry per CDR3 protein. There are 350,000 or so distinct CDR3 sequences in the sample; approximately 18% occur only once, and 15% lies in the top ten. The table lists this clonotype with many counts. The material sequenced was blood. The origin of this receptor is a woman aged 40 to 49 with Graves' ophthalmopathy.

This chain's CDR3 is CASSLDKGLAQETQYF. The CDR3 DNA reads as TGTGCCAGCAGCTTAGATAAGGGGTTGGCACAAGAGACCCAGTACTTC. The genes are TRBV7-2 and TRBJ2-5, with D perhaps TRBD1 (5 bases). The germline V gene has CDR1 SGHTA and CDR2 FQGNSA. The length of the CDR3 is 16 residues. The V end was cut by 1 base, the J end by 2 bases, with 14 bases between.